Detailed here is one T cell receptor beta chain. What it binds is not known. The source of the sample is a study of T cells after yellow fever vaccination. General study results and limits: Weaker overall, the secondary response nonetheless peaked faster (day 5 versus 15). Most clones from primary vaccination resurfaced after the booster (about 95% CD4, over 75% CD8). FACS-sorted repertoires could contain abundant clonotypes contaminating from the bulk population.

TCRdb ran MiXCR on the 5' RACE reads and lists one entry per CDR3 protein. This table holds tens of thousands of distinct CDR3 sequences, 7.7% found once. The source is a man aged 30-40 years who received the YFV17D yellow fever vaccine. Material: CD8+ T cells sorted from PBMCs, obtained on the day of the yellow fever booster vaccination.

The CDR3 sequence: CASSLTQWGTGANVLTF. CDR3 sequence (DNA): TGTGCCAGCAGTTTAACTCAGTGGGGGACCGGGGCCAACGTCCTGACTTTC. The chain has TRBV12-3 or TRBV12-4 and TRBJ2-6; D is perhaps TRBD1 or TRBD2 (5 bases each). CDR3 length equals 17 residues. V lost 2 bases and J lost 4, with 15 bases in between.